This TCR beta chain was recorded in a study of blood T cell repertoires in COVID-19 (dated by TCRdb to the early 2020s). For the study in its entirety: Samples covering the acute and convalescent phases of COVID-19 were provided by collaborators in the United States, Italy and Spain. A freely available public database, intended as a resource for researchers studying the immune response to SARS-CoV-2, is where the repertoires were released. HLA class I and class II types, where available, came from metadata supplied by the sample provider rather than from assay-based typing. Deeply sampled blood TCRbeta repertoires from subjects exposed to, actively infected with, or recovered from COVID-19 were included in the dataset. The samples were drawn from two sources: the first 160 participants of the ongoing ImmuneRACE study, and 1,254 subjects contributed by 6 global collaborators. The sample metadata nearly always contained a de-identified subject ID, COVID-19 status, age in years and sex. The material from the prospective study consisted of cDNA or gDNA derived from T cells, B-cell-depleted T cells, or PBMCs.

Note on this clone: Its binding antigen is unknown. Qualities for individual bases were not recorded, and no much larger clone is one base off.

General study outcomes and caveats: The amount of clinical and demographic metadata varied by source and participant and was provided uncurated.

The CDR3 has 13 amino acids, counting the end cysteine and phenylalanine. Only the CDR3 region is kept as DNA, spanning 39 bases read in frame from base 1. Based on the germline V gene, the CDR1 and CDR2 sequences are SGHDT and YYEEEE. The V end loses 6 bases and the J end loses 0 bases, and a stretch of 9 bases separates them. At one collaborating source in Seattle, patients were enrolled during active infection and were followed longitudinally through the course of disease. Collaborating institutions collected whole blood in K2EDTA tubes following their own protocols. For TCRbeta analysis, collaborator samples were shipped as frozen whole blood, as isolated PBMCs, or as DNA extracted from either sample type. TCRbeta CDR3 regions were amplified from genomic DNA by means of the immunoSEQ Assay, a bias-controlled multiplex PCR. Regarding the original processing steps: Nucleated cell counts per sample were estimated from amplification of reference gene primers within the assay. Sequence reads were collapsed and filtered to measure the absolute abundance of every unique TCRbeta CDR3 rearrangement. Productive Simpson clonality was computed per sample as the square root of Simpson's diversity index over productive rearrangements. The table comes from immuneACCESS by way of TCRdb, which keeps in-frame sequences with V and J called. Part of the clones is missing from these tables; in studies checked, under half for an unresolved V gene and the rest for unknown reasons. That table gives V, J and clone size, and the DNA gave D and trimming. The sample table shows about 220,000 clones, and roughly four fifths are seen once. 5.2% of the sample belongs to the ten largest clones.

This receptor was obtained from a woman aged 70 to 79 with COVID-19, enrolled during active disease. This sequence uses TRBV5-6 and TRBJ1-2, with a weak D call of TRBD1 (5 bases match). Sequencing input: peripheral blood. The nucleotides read TGTGCCAGCACCCTGACAGCTAACTATGGCTACACCTTC. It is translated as CASTLTANYGYTF.